A selection of T cell receptor beta chains follows, all from one sample in a study of cytomegalovirus exposure and HLA in healthy donors. The assay was immunoSEQ multiplex PCR, and TCRdb's table has in-frame clones only and misses some. The sample has nearly 110,000 clones; around 79% are singletons. Sequencing used PBMCs. These receptors were taken from a man in his sixties in good health and CMV-seronegative. Each CDR3 is given with its conserved first and last residue. The D gene is left open where the match is weak. Clone size, where shown, is once, few, many, or a class for clones that have expanded.

TRBV9,-,TRBJ1-6,-,TGTGCCAGCAGCAGGGGTTTCGAAGTCAGGGATTTCGATTCACCCCTCCACTTT,CASSRGFEVRDFDSPLHF
TRBV2,-,TRBJ1-1,-,TGTGCCAGCAGTGTAGACACTGAAGCTTTCTTT,CASSVDTEAFF
TRBV2,TRBD2,TRBJ2-3,-,TGTGCCAGCGAACTAGCGGGGGCTGAAGATACGCAGTATTTT,CASELAGAEDTQYF
TRBV4-1,-,TRBJ2-7,once,TGCGCCAGCAGCCAAGACGAAGAGCCCTACGAGCAGTACTTC,CASSQDEEPYEQYF
TRBV7-2,-,TRBJ1-5,-,TGTGCCAGCAGCTTATCAGGAAATCAGCCCCAGCATTTT,CASSLSGNQPQHF
TRBV6-5,-,TRBJ1-3,-,TGTGCCAGCAGGCGAGCAAGCTCTGGAAACACCATATATTTT,CASRRASSGNTIYF
TRBV30,-,TRBJ1-2,-,TGTGCCTGGAGTCCGGGTACCAACTATGGCTACACCTTC,CAWSPGTNYGYTF
TRBV7-2,-,TRBJ1-5,once,TGTGCCAGCAGCCCAGGCGGGGGTCAGCCCCAGCATTTT,CASSPGGGQPQHF
TRBV4-3,TRBD1,TRBJ1-2,-,TGCGCCAGCAGCCAAGCCGGGACAGGGATTCGAAGAGGATATGGCTACACCTTC,CASSQAGTGIRRGYGYTF
TRBV25-1,-,TRBJ2-5,few,TGTGCCAGCAGTGAATTAGAAGGGGAAAGTTTTAGGGAAGAGACCCAGTACTTC,CASSELEGESFREETQYF
TRBV4-2,-,TRBJ1-6,-,TGTGCCAGCAGCCAAGACCGTTATAATTCACCCCTCCACTTT,CASSQDRYNSPLHF
TRBV5-1,TRBD2,TRBJ2-3,-,TGCGCCAGCAGCCCCCAACTAGCGGGGGAAGATACGCAGTATTTT,CASSPQLAGEDTQYF
TRBV6-6,TRBD1,TRBJ1-2,-,TGTGCCAGCAGTCTCGCGTCCGGGACAGCCTATGGCTACACCTTC,CASSLASGTAYGYTF
TRBV11-2,-,TRBJ1-2,-,TGTGCCAGCAGCCCGACTGAAAAGAGGTTCTATGGCTACACCTTC,CASSPTEKRFYGYTF
TRBV9,-,TRBJ2-5,once,TGTGCCAGCAGCGTAAGGGGGGGCCAATCCCAAGAGACCCAGTACTTC,CASSVRGGQSQETQYF
TRBV29-1,-,TRBJ2-1,-,TGCAGCGTCGCTGGAGCCACGGGCTACAATGAGCAGTTCTTC,CSVAGATGYNEQFF
TRBV28,-,TRBJ1-6,once,TGTGCCAGCAGTTTAGGGGAGGTAGGATATAATTCACCCCTCCACTTT,CASSLGEVGYNSPLHF
TRBV7-8,-,TRBJ2-1,-,TGTGCCAGCAGCTTAGCGCAGTCCAGGAAATTTAACTACAATGAGCAGTTCTTC,CASSLAQSRKFNYNEQFF
TRBV7-2,-,TRBJ1-2,-,TGTGCCAGCAGCTTAGTGAAACGGGGCTACACCTTC,CASSLVKRGYTF
TRBV11-1,TRBD1,TRBJ2-7,-,TGTGCCAGCAGCTTAGCCATGGGACAGACCTACGAGCAGTACTTC,CASSLAMGQTYEQYF
TRBV7-2,-,TRBJ2-6,-,TGTGCCGGCAACCAGGGGCTAGGGGCCAACGTCCTGACTTTC,CAGNQGLGANVLTF
TRBV5-4,TRBD1,TRBJ2-1,-,TGTGCCAGCAGCTTCTACAGGGGATTTTCCTACAATGAGCAGTTCTTC,CASSFYRGFSYNEQFF
TRBV5-1,TRBD1,TRBJ1-4,-,TGCGCCAGCAGCTTGACGCCATCGGGACAGGGAATCGGGTCTAATGAAAAACTGTTTTTT,CASSLTPSGQGIGSNEKLFF
TRBV5-8,TRBD2,TRBJ2-5,few,TGTGCCAGCAGCTTGTACCGTGAGCGGGGTAAAGAGACCCAGTACTTC,CASSLYRERGKETQYF
TRBV5-1,TRBD2,TRBJ2-7,-,TGCGCCAGCAGCTTGGAGGTAGCGGGGTGGATTTACGAGCAGTACTTC,CASSLEVAGWIYEQYF
TRBV9,TRBD2,TRBJ2-5,-,TGTGCCAGCAGCCCCCGGGAGGGGTCGAGGGAGACCCAGTACTTC,CASSPREGSRETQYF
TRBV29-1,-,TRBJ1-2,-,TGCAGCGTAAGGGGGTACGGCTATGGCTACACCTTC,CSVRGYGYGYTF
TRBV5-1,TRBD1,TRBJ1-4,once,TGCGCCAGCAGCCTTGGGGACAGCCCAACTAATGAAAAACTGTTTTTT,CASSLGDSPTNEKLFF
TRBV6-6,-,TRBJ2-2,-,TGTGCCAGCAGTTACGCCAGGGACACCGGGGAGCTGTTTTTT,CASSYARDTGELFF
TRBV28,TRBD1,TRBJ2-1,-,TGTGCCAGCAGAGATGCCGACAGGGGCTCCTACAATGAGCAGTTCTTC,CASRDADRGSYNEQFF
TRBV19,-,TRBJ1-2,once,TGTGCCAGTAGTATAGCGGGGGACTATGGCTACACCTTC,CASSIAGDYGYTF
TRBV2,-,TRBJ2-3,-,TGTGCCAGCAGTGCGGGTCGGTATACGCAGTATTTT,CASSAGRYTQYF
TRBV7-2,TRBD1,TRBJ2-3,-,TGTGCCAGCAGCTTATGGCCGACAGGGGGTGGATCAGATACGCAGTATTTT,CASSLWPTGGGSDTQYF
TRBV6-1,TRBD1,TRBJ1-1,-,TGTGCCAGCAGGCGGACAGGGGGCGATGGCACTGAAGCTTTCTTT,CASRRTGGDGTEAFF
TRBV6-6,-,TRBJ2-1,-,TGTGCCAGCAGTTTAGCCAGTTCCTCCTACAATGAGCAGTTCTTC,CASSLASSSYNEQFF
TRBV10-3,-,TRBJ2-3,-,TGTGCCATCAGTAGCGTCACAGATACGCAGTATTTT,CAISSVTDTQYF
TRBV19,-,TRBJ1-4,-,TGTGCCACCAGGAGACGGGGTGAAGGGAGCACTAATGAAAAACTGTTTTTT,CATRRRGEGSTNEKLFF
TRBV7-8,-,TRBJ2-5,-,TGTGCCAGCAATGGAGGGGTTGGGTGGGAGACCCAGTACTTC,CASNGGVGWETQYF
TRBV11-2,TRBD2,TRBJ2-2,-,TGTGCCAGCAGCTGGACCCCGGGACTAGCAAACACCGGGGAGCTGTTTTTT,CASSWTPGLANTGELFF
TRBV5-4,-,TRBJ2-5,-,TGTGCCAGCAGCCGGGGGGTGGGCGGGGACAGGGAGACCCAGTACTTC,CASSRGVGGDRETQYF
TRBV5-1,TRBD1,TRBJ2-1,-,TGCGCCAGCAGCTCAAAACCGGGACAGGATGGGGATGAGCAGTTCTTC,CASSSKPGQDGDEQFF
TRBV6-5,TRBD1,TRBJ1-2,-,TGTGCCAGCAGTTATGATAGAGGGGACAGGTCCTATGGCTACACCTTC,CASSYDRGDRSYGYTF
TRBV7-2,-,TRBJ1-4,-,TGTGCCAGCAGCTCTACTCGAGAAAAACTGTTTTTT,CASSSTREKLFF
TRBV7-2,-,TRBJ1-1,-,TGTGCCAGCAGCTTAGCGGGGGGGGGATATACTGAAGCTTTCTTT,CASSLAGGGYTEAFF
TRBV4-1,TRBD1,TRBJ2-2,-,TGCGCCAGCAGCCGGACAGGGATTAACACCGGGGAGCTGTTTTTT,CASSRTGINTGELFF
TRBV28,-,TRBJ1-4,-,TGTGCCAGCAGTTTTCCCCTCGGGGCTAATGAAAAACTGTTTTTT,CASSFPLGANEKLFF
TRBV11-2,-,TRBJ2-1,-,TGTGCCAGCAGCTTAGGCAGCTCCTACAATGAGCAGTTCTTC,CASSLGSSYNEQFF
TRBV9,TRBD1,TRBJ1-4,-,TGTGCCAGCAGCGCGATGACAGGGCTGGGTGAAAAACTGTTTTTT,CASSAMTGLGEKLFF
TRBV11-2,-,TRBJ1-6,-,TGTGCCAGCAGCCTCCACACGGGGTTGGGTTCACCCCTCCACTTT,CASSLHTGLGSPLHF
TRBV6-4,TRBD1,TRBJ1-1,-,TGTGCCAGCAGTCCGGGCCCTGACAGGGAGATTGAAGCTTTCTTT,CASSPGPDREIEAFF
TRBV7-8,-,TRBJ2-1,-,TGTGCCAGCAGCTTAGTCGATGAGCAGTTCTTC,CASSLVDEQFF
TRBV5-1,-,TRBJ1-2,-,TGCGCCAGCAGCTTCGAGAGCTTTAGGGGTGGCTATGGCTACACCTTC,CASSFESFRGGYGYTF
TRBV13,TRBD1,TRBJ2-7,few,TGTGCCAGCAGCTCGGGACAGGGCACCTACGAGCAGTACTTC,CASSSGQGTYEQYF
TRBV5-1,-,TRBJ2-5,-,TGCGCCAGCAGCTTTGGGGGGTCTGCGGGCCAAGAGACCCAGTACTTC,CASSFGGSAGQETQYF
TRBV5-1,-,TRBJ2-1,-,TGCGCCAGCAGTCAAACCGGGACACGTAACAATGAGCAGTTCTTC,CASSQTGTRNNEQFF
TRBV27,-,TRBJ1-5,-,TGTGCCAGCAAAAGAACGGGTATTCTAGAACAGCCCCAGCATTTT,CASKRTGILEQPQHF
TRBV7-2,TRBD2,TRBJ2-7,-,TGTGCCAGCAGTTCCACTAGCGGGGGTTCCTACGAGCAGTACTTC,CASSSTSGGSYEQYF
TRBV7-2,TRBD1,TRBJ1-2,few,TGTGCCAGCAGCCCGAAGACAGGGGCCTATGGCTACACCTTC,CASSPKTGAYGYTF